The 17 T cell receptor beta chains below all came from one sample that was sequenced in a study of beta chain features in type 1 diabetes. These receptors' antigens are unknown. Reverse transcription of all isolated RNA meant that expressed TCRB transcripts were sequenced. Clones were read by immunoSEQ multiplex PCR, and TCRdb kept only the in-frame ones, dropping some. The sample has about 650,000 clones, roughly 12% seen once; the top ten hold 0.095% to 0.15%. Study observations and caveats: Shorter TCRB CDR3s, moderately but significantly so, were found in Type 1 diabetes patients in all four CD4+ subsets.

Source material: naive CD4+ T cells from blood. The origin of the receptors is a man aged 25-45 years with type 1 diabetes.

The chain has TRBV7-9 and TRBJ2-1; D is unresolved. Germline CDR1 is SEHNR and CDR2 is FQNEAQ (reference sequence). This CDR3 region has 16 residues. Trimming took off 5 bases at V and 0 bases at J, with 14 bases between the two ends. The DNA of the CDR3 is TGTGCCAGCAGCCAGGCCGGGCTTTCCTCCTACAATGAGCAGTTCTTC. Translating it yields CASSQAGLSSYNEQFF.

The rearrangement joins TRBV4-1 to TRBJ1-6, with D perhaps matching TRBD1 (5 bases). The CDR3 sequence is 16 residues long. Germline values: CDR1 MGHRA, CDR2 YSYEKL. V lost 4 bases and J lost 3, with 13 bases in between. CDR3 protein: CASSREGADYNSPLHF. CDR3 bases: TGCGCCAGCAGCCGTGAAGGGGCCGACTATAATTCACCCCTCCACTTT.

This clone has more than one count but fewer than ten. The chain combines TRBV6-5 with TRBJ2-7, with 7 bases matching TRBD1. The CDR3 length is 15 residues. Per the germline V gene, CDR1 is MNHEY and CDR2 is SVGAGI. The junction had 8 bases not matched to a gene; V was cut back by 6 bases and J by 0 bases. The chain's CDR3 is CASSSGQFYSYEQYF. Written as DNA, the CDR3 is TGTGCCAGCAGCTCGGGACAGTTCTACTCCTACGAGCAGTACTTC.

The chain uses TRBV30 and TRBJ2-3, with D possibly TRBD2 on 5 matching bases. Germline values: CDR1 GTSNPN, CDR2 SVGIG (reference sequence). The CDR3 loop spans 15 amino acids. Deletions cut 2 bases from V and 0 bases from J, with 12 bases between. The CDR3: CAWSSGRASTDTQYF. The CDR3 DNA is TGTGCCTGGAGTTCTGGGCGGGCGAGCACAGATACGCAGTATTTT.

Points on this clone: Other DNA sequences from this sample encode an identical CDR3 as well. The chain uses TRBV4-3 and TRBJ2-1, with a tentative D call TRBD1 (6 bases). CDR3 length: 15 residues. Germline values: CDR1 LGHNA, CDR2 YSLEER. V lost 2 bases, J lost 0 bases, and 8 bases lay in between. The CDR3 DNA sequence: TGCGCCAGCAGCCAACGACAGGTCTCCTACAATGAGCAGTTCTTC. As protein: CASSQRQVSYNEQFF.

This clone came up a few times. The chain carries TRBV6-5 and TRBJ2-2; the D is unclear. The V gene's germline CDR1 is MNHEY and CDR2 SVGAGI. With 0 bases removed from V and 6 bases from J, the gap between germline ends came to 14 bases. This CDR3 has 16 amino acids. The CDR3 region has the DNA TGTGCCAGCAGTTACTCGTCTCCTGTGGGCGCCGGGGAGCTGTTTTTT. Translated: CASSYSSPVGAGELFF.

In its sample, this clone was seen a few times. This chain connects TRBV4-3 to TRBJ1-2; no clear D. The V and J ends lost 1 base and 8 bases respectively, with 17 bases between them. From germline, CDR1 is LGHNA and CDR2 YSLEER. The CDR3 contains 15 residues. The CDR3 sequence is CASSQVLASAGGYTF. Written as DNA, the CDR3 is TGCGCCAGCAGCCAAGTTTTGGCATCGGCGGGCGGCTACACCTTC.

This clone was detected a few times. The V call is TRBV6-5, the J call TRBJ1-6, with D possibly TRBD1 on 6 matching bases. CDR3 length: 16 residues. Germline CDR1 and CDR2: MNHEY and SVGAGI. V lost 2 bases, J lost 9 bases, and 17 bases lay in between. The CDR3 region has the DNA TGTGCCAGCAGTTACGCGACAGGAAATAGGGGTTCACCCCTCCACTTT. It is translated as CASSYATGNRGSPLHF.

The J gene is TRBJ2-1, the V gene TRBV4-3; the match to TRBD2 covers 12 bases. Germline V lookup: CDR1 LGHNA, CDR2 YSLEER. J lost 12 bases, V lost 4 bases, and 4 bases had no gene match. The CDR3 has 13 amino acids. This chain's CDR3 is CASSPELAGGQFF. The CDR3 nucleotides read TGCGCCAGCAGCCCAGAACTAGCGGGGGGGCAGTTCTTC.

This clone occurred a few times. The V gene is TRBV6-4, the J gene TRBJ2-1, with D possibly TRBD2 on 6 matching bases. Germline V gene data show CDR1 as MRHNA and CDR2 as SNTAGT. V was clipped by 3 bases and J by 3 bases, with 21 bases between them. This CDR3 is 18 amino acids long. As DNA, the CDR3 is TGTGCCAGCAGTGAAGAAGGGCTCGCATGGGGGGTCTACAATGAGCAGTTCTTC. The encoded protein is CASSEEGLAWGVYNEQFF.

The chain joins TRBV19 to TRBJ2-4; 8 nucleotides match TRBD2. This CDR3 is built from 14 residues. Germline V lookup: CDR1 LNHDA, CDR2 SQIVND (reference sequence). Unmatched junction bases numbered 1, after V lost 1 base and J lost 5 bases. The CDR3 loop is CASSIAGGQNIQYF. CDR3 DNA: TGTGCCAGTAGTATAGCGGGGGGGCAAAACATTCAGTACTTC.

V gene TRBV7-6 combines with J gene TRBJ2-3; D perhaps matches TRBD1 (6 bases). This CDR3 spans 16 amino acids. The V and J ends lost 1 base and 1 base respectively, with 12 bases between them. Germline lookup yields CDR1 SGHVS and CDR2 FNYEAQ. CDR3 amino acids: CASSLGLGAGTDTQYF. DNA for the CDR3: TGTGCCAGCAGCTTAGGCCTGGGGGCGGGCACAGATACGCAGTATTTT.

The V call is TRBV29-1, the J call TRBJ1-5; 8 bases align to TRBD1. Trimming removed 6 bases from V and 3 bases from J; junction bases left unmatched: 4. CDR1 is SQVTM, CDR2 ANQGSEA, per germline. The CDR3 length is 13 residues. The CDR3 protein is CSVPGGPNQPQHF. The DNA for the CDR3 is TGCAGCGTCCCAGGGGGCCCCAATCAGCCCCAGCATTTT.

In this sample, this clone turned up a few times. This chain joins TRBV6-5 and TRBJ2-5; 10 bases are a match to TRBD1. With V trimmed by 0 bases and J by 2 bases, 0 bases remained unmatched. The germline V gene has CDR1 MNHEY and CDR2 SVGAGI. This CDR3 comprises 15 residues. CDR3 coding DNA: TGTGCCAGCAGTTACTCGGACAGGGGGCAAGAGACCCAGTACTTC. Translated, it gives CASSYSDRGQETQYF.

The chain combines TRBV9 with TRBJ2-7, with unresolved D. CDR1 is SGDLS and CDR2 is YYNGEE in the germline V gene. The V end lost 0 bases, the J end lost 6 bases, and 13 bases lay between the germline ends. The CDR3 runs 14 residues. The CDR3 region is CASSVEGRGPEQYF. The CDR3 coding sequence is TGTGCCAGCAGCGTAGAGGGTAGAGGTCCCGAGCAGTACTTC.

There are many counts of this clone. The chain carries TRBV23-1 and TRBJ1-2; weak D call: TRBD1 (5 bases). TRBV23-1 is flagged as an ORF with uncertain function. Trimming removed 4 bases from V and 8 bases from J, with 14 bases in between. The CDR3 is 13 amino acids. CDR3 sequence: CASSPDKRMGYTF. The DNA for the CDR3 is TGCGCCAGCAGTCCGGACAAACGTATGGGCTACACCTTC.

The chain employs TRBV27 and TRBJ1-5; maybe TRBD1 (6 bases). CDR1 and CDR2 from the germline V gene are MNHEY and SMNVEV (reference sequence). The CDR3 totals 15 residues. V gave up 6 bases and J gave up 1 base, with 13 bases separating them. The CDR3 sequence: CASRRIQGSNQPQHF. The DNA for the CDR3 is TGTGCCAGCAGACGTATACAGGGCAGCAATCAGCCCCAGCATTTT.